One sample yielded the 2 T cell receptor beta chains listed below, sequenced in a study of T cell responses to AZD1222 COVID-19 vaccine. Generated by immunoSEQ multiplex PCR, the TCRdb table keeps only in-frame clones and is missing some. The sample lists 140,000 to 150,000 clones; around 90% were seen once. This material consisted of peripheral blood, taken 28 days after the second dose of the MenACWY control vaccine. The receptors come from an adult who received the MenACWY meningococcal vaccine as a control.

Here the CDR3 reads CASSIPTGGAETDTQYF. The CDR3 DNA is TGTGCCAGTAGTATCCCCACAGGGGGCGCTGAAACAGATACGCAGTATTTT. The chain has TRBV19 and TRBJ2-3, with 9 bases matching TRBD1. With V trimmed by 3 bases and J by 3 bases, 10 bases remained unmatched. The germline gives CDR1 LNHDA, CDR2 SQIVND (reference sequence). CDR3 length equals 17 residues.

V gene TRBV18 combines with J gene TRBJ2-3, with 7 nucleotides matching TRBD2. The germline CDR1 and CDR2 sequences are KGHSH and LQKENI. Trimming removed 2 bases from V and 4 bases from J; junction bases left unmatched: 3. The CDR3 is made up of 14 amino acids. The CDR3 here is CASSPFAGADTQYF. CDR3 coding DNA: TGTGCCAGCTCACCATTTGCGGGGGCAGATACGCAGTATTTT.